Reported below is one TCR beta chain. This clone was recorded at least ten times. No antigen is known for it. With the read ending 3 residues before the CDR3 end, the germline J gene is used to fill in that end. For sequencing, equivalent amounts of genomic DNA were input from CVID and control samples. For every sample, a 60 bp segment covering the rearranged TCRbeta CDR3 region was amplified and then sequenced. The immunoSEQ assay, a bias-corrected multiplex PCR combined with high-throughput sequencing, was used to amplify TCRbeta. Turning to the authors' computational methods: Each unique nucleotide sequence was treated as a clone and annotated with V, D and J genes, copy number and frequency. Sequences were labeled productive if in frame, and non-productive if out of frame or containing stop codons. As previously described, clonality was computed from Shannon's entropy. The predicted amino acid sequences of productive clones were used to derive the mean CDR3 Kyte-Doolittle hydropathy. Hierarchical clustering of scaled V gene usage was performed with the R hclust function using Manhattan distance and complete linkage. Sharing of clones by CDR3 amino acid sequence was evaluated by resampling 12 repertoires per group over 100 rounds. The repertoires were screened for about 70 published EBV-specific TCRbeta sequences and 200 to 250 published CMV-specific TCRbeta sequences. A couple of CVID samples that yielded fewer than 10,000 sequences were excluded from the analysis, so roughly 42 CVID repertoires were retained. Imported from immuneACCESS, the table was reduced by TCRdb to in-frame sequences with V and J called. These copies leave out some clones; in studies compared against another copy, an unresolved V gene accounts for under half, and the cause of the remainder is not known. That table is the source of V, J and clone size, and D and trimming were worked out from the DNA. The table for this sample lists about 37,000 clones, none of them counted only once. The top ten hold around 0.87% of the sample.

V loses 2 bases, J loses 4 bases, and the germline ends lie 6 bases apart. CDR3 length: 13 amino acids, cysteine to phenylalanine. The 30 bases shown cover part of the CDR3, and their frame starts at base 1. This entry comes from a study of T cell clonality in common variable immunodeficiency (dated by TCRdb to the mid-2010s). Most of the CVID patients and most of the healthy controls were of Caucasian heritage. Heparinized peripheral whole blood samples of about 5 to 9 ml were obtained from each donor. TCRbeta CDR3 repertoires were sequenced from genomic DNA of adults with common variable immune deficiency (CVID) and healthy adult controls. A total of some 22 healthy adult volunteers (12 female and around ten male; age range roughly 23 to 75 years, mean age approximately 34) were included in the control group. Diluted blood was subjected to density centrifugation over Hypaque 1077 or Ficoll-Paque for isolation of peripheral blood mononuclear cells. Genomic DNA was obtained from unsorted mononuclear cells using either Qiagen column purification or a centrifugation-based method.

Summary of the overall study and its limitations: Reportedly, TCRbeta sequences from CVID had fewer deletions and N-nucleotide insertions, and highly modified clones with 13 or more V deletions were absent from CVID. Patient heterogeneity within the CVID cohort put limits on correlating repertoire features with clinical complications. Even though DNA input was the same, control samples had an average of about 90,000 unique sequences each, compared with 25,000 to 35,000 in CVID samples. It was noted by the authors that sequencing of the repertoires of T cell subpopulations would be needed to clarify the cause of the increased clonality in CVID. CVID subjects shared fewer TCRbeta clones with each other than healthy controls did (p < 0.0001). TCRbeta clonality was higher in CVID subjects than in healthy controls (t-test p = 0.018), and the increase was most characteristic of about a third of subjects.

The clonotype originates from a person between 18 and 75 years old in good health. The sample was peripheral blood mononuclear cells. The V gene is TRBV12-3 or TRBV12-4 and the J gene is TRBJ2-1; confidence is insufficient to name the D gene. The CDR3 amino acid sequence is: CASSLSGYNEQFF. The sequenced CDR3 bases are TGTGCCAGCAGTTTATCCGGGTACAATGAG.